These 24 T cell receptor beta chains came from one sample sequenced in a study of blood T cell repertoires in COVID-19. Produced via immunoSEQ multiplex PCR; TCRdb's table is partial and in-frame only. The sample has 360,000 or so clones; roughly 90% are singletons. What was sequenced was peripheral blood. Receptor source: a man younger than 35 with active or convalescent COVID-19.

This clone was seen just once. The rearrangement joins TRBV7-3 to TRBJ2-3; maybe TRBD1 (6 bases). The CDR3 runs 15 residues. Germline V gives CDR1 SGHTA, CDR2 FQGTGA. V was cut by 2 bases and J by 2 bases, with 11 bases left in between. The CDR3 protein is CASSLAQGDTDTQYF. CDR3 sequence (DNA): TGTGCCAGCAGCTTAGCACAGGGAGACACAGATACGCAGTATTTT.

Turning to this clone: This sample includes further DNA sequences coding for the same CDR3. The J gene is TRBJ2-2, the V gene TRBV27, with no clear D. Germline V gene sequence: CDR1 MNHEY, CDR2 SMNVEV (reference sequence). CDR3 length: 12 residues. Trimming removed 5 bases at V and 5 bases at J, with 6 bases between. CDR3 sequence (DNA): TGTGCCAGCAGTCTGAGAACCGGGGAGCTGTTTTTT. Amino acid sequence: CASSLRTGELFF.

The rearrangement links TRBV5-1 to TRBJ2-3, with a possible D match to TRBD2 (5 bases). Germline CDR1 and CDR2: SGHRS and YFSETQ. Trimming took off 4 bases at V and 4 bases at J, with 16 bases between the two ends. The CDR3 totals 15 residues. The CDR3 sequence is CASSTKWGESDTQYF. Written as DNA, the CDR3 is TGCGCCAGCAGCACAAAATGGGGAGAGTCAGATACGCAGTATTTT.

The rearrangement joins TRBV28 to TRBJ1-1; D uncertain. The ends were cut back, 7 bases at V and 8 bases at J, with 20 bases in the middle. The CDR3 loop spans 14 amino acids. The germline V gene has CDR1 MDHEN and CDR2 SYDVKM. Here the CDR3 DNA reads TGTGCCAGCATCACCTCGGGGTTCCCATTGGAAGCTTTCTTT. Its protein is CASITSGFPLEAFF.

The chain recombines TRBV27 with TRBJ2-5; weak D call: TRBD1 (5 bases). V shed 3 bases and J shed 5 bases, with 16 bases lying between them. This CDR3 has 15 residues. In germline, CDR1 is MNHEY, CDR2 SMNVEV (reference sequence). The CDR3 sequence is CASSFSTASMETQYF. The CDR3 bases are TGTGCCAGCAGTTTCTCGACAGCCTCCATGGAGACCCAGTACTTC.

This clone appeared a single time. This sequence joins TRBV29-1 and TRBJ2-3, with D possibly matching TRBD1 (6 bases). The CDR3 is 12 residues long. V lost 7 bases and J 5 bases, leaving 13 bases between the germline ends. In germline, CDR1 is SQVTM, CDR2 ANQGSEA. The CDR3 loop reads CSAHPGEDTQYF. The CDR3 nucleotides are TGCAGCGCCCACCCAGGGGAAGATACGCAGTATTTT.

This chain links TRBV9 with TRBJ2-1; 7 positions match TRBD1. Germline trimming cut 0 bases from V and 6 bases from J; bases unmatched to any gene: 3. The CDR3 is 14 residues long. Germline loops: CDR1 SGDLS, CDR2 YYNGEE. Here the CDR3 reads CASSVGDRSNEQFF. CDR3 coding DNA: TGTGCCAGCAGCGTAGGGGACAGAAGCAATGAGCAGTTCTTC. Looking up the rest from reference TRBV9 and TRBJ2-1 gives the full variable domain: DSGVTQTPKHLITATGQRVTLRCSPRSGDLSVYWYQQSLDQGLQFLIQYYNGEERAKGNILERFSAQQFPDLHSELNLSSLELGDSALYFCASSVGDRSNEQFFGPGTRLTVL.

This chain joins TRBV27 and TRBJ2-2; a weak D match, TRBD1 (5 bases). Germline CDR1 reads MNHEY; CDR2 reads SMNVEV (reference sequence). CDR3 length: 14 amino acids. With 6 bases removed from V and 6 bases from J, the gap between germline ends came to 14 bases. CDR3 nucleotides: TGTGCCAGCAGGTTTTCAGGGTTTTCCGGGGAGCTGTTTTTT. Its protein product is CASRFSGFSGELFF.

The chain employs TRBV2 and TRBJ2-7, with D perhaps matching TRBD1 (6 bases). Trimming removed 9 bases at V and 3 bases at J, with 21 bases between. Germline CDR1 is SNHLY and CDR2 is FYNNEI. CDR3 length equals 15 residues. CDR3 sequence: CASREEPGQHYEQYF. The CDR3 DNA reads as TGTGCCAGTAGAGAAGAACCGGGACAACACTACGAGCAGTACTTC.

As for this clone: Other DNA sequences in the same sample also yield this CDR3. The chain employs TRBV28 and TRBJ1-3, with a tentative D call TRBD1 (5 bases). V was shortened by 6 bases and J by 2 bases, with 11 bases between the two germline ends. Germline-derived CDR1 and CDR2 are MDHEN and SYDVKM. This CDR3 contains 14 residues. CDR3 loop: CASSPGGTGNTIYF. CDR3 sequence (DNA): TGTGCCAGCAGCCCGGGGGGGACTGGAAACACCATATATTTT. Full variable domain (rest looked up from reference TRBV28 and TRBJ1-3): DVKVTQSSRYLVKRTGEKVFLECVQDMDHENMFWYRQDPGLGLRLIYFSYDVKMKEKGDIPEGYSVSREKKERFSLILESASTNQTSMYLCASSPGGTGNTIYFGEGSWLTVV.

Here the CDR3 DNA reads TGTGCCAGCAGCCCTCGGGAGGGGTCTGAGCAGTTCTTC. Translation: CASSPREGSEQFF. V gene TRBV3-1 (or the pseudogene TRBV3-2) combines with J gene TRBJ2-1; 8 nucleotides match TRBD2. CDR3 length: 13 amino acids. The germline V gene has CDR1 LGHDT and CDR2 YNNKEL (reference sequence). Trimming cost V 4 bases and J 9 bases; bases outside gene matches: 5.

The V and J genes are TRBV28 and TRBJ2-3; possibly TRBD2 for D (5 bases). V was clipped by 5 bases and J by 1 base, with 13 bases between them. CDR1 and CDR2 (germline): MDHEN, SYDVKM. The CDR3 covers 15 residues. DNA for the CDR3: TGTGCCAGCAGTCCCGTGATGGGAGGCACAGATACGCAGTATTTT. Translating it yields CASSPVMGGTDTQYF.

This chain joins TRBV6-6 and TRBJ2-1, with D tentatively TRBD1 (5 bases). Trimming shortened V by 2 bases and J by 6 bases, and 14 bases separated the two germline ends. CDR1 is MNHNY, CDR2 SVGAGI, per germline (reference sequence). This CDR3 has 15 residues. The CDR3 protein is CASSYDRQGGNEQFF. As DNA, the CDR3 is TGTGCCAGCAGTTACGATCGTCAGGGCGGCAATGAGCAGTTCTTC.

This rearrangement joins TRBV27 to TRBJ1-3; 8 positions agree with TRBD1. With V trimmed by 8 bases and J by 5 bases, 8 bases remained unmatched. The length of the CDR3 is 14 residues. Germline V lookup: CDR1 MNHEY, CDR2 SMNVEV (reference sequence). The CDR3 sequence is CASWARTGRNTIYF. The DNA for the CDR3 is TGTGCCAGCTGGGCCCGGACAGGGAGAAACACCATATATTTT.

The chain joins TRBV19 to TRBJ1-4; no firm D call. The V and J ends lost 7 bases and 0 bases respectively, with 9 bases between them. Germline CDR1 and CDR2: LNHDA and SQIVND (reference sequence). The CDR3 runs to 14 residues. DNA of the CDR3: TGTGCCAGTAACCCCACAACAACTAATGAAAAACTGTTTTTT. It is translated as CASNPTTTNEKLFF.

The CDR3 loop is CASSPGQGMSQPQHF. The CDR3 DNA sequence: TGTGCCAGCAGCCCCGGACAGGGGATGAGTCAGCCCCAGCATTTT. The rearrangement links TRBV7-2 to TRBJ1-5; 9 positions agree with TRBD1. Germline assignment: CDR1 SGHTA and CDR2 FQGNSA. This CDR3 is 15 amino acids long. The V gene end was trimmed by 5 bases and the J gene end by 6 bases; junction bases not matched to a gene: 8.

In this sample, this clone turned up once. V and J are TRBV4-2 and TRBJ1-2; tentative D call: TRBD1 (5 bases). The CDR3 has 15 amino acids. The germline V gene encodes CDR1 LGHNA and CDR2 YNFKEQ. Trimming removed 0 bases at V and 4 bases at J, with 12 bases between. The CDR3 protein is CASSQDRVMGYGYTF. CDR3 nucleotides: TGTGCCAGCAGCCAAGACAGGGTGATGGGCTATGGCTACACCTTC.

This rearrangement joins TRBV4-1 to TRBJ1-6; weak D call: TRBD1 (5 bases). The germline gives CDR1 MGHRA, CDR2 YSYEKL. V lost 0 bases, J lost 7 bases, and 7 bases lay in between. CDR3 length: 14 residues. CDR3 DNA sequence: TGCGCCAGCAGCCAAGATCGGGGGAATTCACCCCTCCACTTT. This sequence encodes CASSQDRGNSPLHF.

This CDR3 is CASSLRQGNTIYF. In nucleotides, the CDR3 is TGTGCCAGCAGCTTACGACAGGGTAACACCATATATTTT. The gene calls are TRBV7-9 and TRBJ1-3, with 7 bases lining up with TRBD1. The CDR3 loop spans 13 amino acids. V was pared by 2 bases and J by 7 bases, with 2 bases of the junction left unmatched. The germline V gene encodes CDR1 SEHNR and CDR2 FQNEAQ (reference sequence).

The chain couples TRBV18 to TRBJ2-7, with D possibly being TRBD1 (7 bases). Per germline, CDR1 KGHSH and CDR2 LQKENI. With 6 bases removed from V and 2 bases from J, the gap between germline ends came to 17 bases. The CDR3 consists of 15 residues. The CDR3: CASSRDRAIPYEQYF. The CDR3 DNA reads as TGTGCCAGCTCGCGGGACAGAGCCATTCCCTACGAGCAGTACTTC.

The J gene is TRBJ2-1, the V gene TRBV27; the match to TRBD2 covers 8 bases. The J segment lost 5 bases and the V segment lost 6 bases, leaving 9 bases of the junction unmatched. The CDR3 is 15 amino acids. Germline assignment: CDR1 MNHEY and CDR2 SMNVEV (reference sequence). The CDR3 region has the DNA TGTGCCAGCAGCGGGGCGGGCGGGAGGAACAATGAGCAGTTCTTC. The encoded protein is CASSGAGGRNNEQFF.

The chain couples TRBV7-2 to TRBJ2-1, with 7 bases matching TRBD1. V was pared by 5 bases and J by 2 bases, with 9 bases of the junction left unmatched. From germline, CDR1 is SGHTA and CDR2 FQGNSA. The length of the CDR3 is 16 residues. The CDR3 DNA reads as TGTGCCAGCAGCGGAAGCGACAGGGTAACCTACAATGAGCAGTTCTTC. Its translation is CASSGSDRVTYNEQFF.

In nucleotides, the CDR3 is TGTGCCAGCAGCCCCCGGGAAGGACTAGCGGGAGTAATGAATGAGCAGTTCTTC. It is translated as CASSPREGLAGVMNEQFF. The chain joins TRBV3-1 (or the pseudogene TRBV3-2) to TRBJ2-1; TRBD2 agrees at 13 bases. Looked up from germline, CDR1 is LGHDT and CDR2 is YNNKEL (reference sequence). V was pared by 4 bases and J by 7 bases, with 13 bases of the junction left unmatched. The CDR3 is 18 residues long.

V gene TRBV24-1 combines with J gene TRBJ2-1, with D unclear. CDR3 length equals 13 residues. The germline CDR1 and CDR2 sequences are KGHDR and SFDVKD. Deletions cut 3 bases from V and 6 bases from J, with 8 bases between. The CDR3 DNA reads TGTGCCACCAGTGATAGACGGGTCAATGAGCAGTTCTTC. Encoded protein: CATSDRRVNEQFF.